This T cell receptor beta chain was obtained from a study of blood T cell repertoires in COVID-19. Background on the study: From T cells, B-cell-depleted T cells, or PBMCs came the material, which was cDNA or gDNA.

The CDR3 runs 15 residues. V trimming: 4 bases; J trimming: 2 bases; junction bases outside the gene matches: 4. Per germline, CDR1 SNHLY and CDR2 FYNNEI. The table came from immunoSEQ multiplex PCR; TCRdb's copy has only in-frame clones and leaves some out. The table has fewer than 200,000 clones, approximately 88% seen once. The clonotype was recovered from a woman older than 75 with active or convalescent COVID-19. Sequencing was performed on peripheral blood. The rearrangement uses TRBV2 and TRBJ2-2, with 7 bases matching TRBD1. The CDR3 protein is CASSGPGGNTGELFF. The CDR3 DNA is TGTGCCAGCAGTGGGCCAGGGGGTAACACCGGGGAGCTGTTTTTT.